These 29 T cell receptor beta chains share one sample of origin, sequenced in a study of OX40 agonist ivuxolimab in advanced cancers. Clones were sequenced by immunoSEQ multiplex PCR, and TCRdb holds only the in-frame ones, with some missing. Counted here are nearly 65,000 clones, 91% occurring once; the ten biggest clones make up 4% to 4.5%. Here the sequenced sample was CD4+ or CD8+ T cells sorted from blood, taken in a trial of the OX40 agonist ivuxolimab. The receptors here all came from an adult with an advanced solid tumor such as melanoma, head and neck, liver or kidney cancer.

On this clone: Its ends do not fully match the called genes, so a read error is possible. The chain combines TRBV28 with TRBJ1-2, with D perhaps TRBD1 (5 bases). CDR3 length: 15 amino acids. Germline values: CDR1 MDHEN, CDR2 SYDVKM. The CDR3 region is CASSPLGHLVGLGDF. Here the CDR3 DNA reads TGTGCCAGCAGTCCCCTAGGACACCTTGTAGGTTTGGGAGACTTC.

This chain links TRBV15 with TRBJ1-4; D is undetermined. CDR1 is LNHNV, CDR2 YYDKDF, per germline (reference sequence). CDR3 length: 13 residues. Trimming stripped 5 bases from V and 10 bases from J, with 14 bases between. In DNA, the CDR3 is TGTGCCACCAGCCCTATCCCCCCAGGAAAACTGTTTTTT. This translates into CATSPIPPGKLFF.

This chain links TRBV7-9 with TRBJ1-4, with 7 nucleotides matching TRBD1. CDR1 is SEHNR and CDR2 is FQNEAQ in the germline V gene (reference sequence). The CDR3 has 15 residues. V lost 5 bases to trimming and J lost 7 bases; unmatched junction nucleotides: 10. DNA of the CDR3: TGTGCCAGCAGCCCTCTAGGACAGGTTGGTGAAAAACTGTTTTTT. This gives the protein CASSPLGQVGEKLFF.

DNA of the CDR3: TGTGCCAGCAGCTTAGGGGGAAATGAAGCTTTCTTT. It codes for CASSLGGNEAFF. V usage is TRBV7-8 and J usage is TRBJ1-1; the D is unclear. The CDR3 has 12 amino acids. V gave up 1 base and J gave up 7 bases, with 7 bases separating them. The V gene's germline CDR1 is SGHVS and CDR2 FQNEAQ.

The chain links TRBV7-8 to TRBJ2-6; 8 bases match TRBD2. Germline CDR1 reads SGHVS; CDR2 reads FQNEAQ. CDR3 length: 20 residues. V lost 4 bases, J lost 0 bases, and 14 bases stayed unmatched. CDR3 bases: TGTGCCAGCAGCTCAGCCCTTAGCGGGGAACCACTCTCTGGGGCCAACGTCCTGACTTTC. Translating it yields CASSSALSGEPLSGANVLTF.

This clone has more than one count but fewer than ten. CDR3 bases: TGTGCCAGCAGACAGACAGGGGGCTTATCGGAAGGCTACACCTTC. This gives the protein CASRQTGGLSEGYTF. The rearrangement links TRBV7-9 to TRBJ1-2; 10 bases are shared with TRBD1. The CDR3 totals 15 residues. After removal of 6 bases from V and 8 bases from J, the junction contained 12 bases not matched to a gene. Germline V gene lookup returns CDR1 SEHNR and CDR2 FQNEAQ (reference sequence).

This clone was observed a single time. The chain carries TRBV13 and TRBJ2-1; possibly TRBD2 for D (6 bases). Trimming stripped 0 bases from V and 6 bases from J, with 12 bases between. The germline gives CDR1 PRHDT, CDR2 FYEKMQ (reference sequence). The CDR3 loop spans 15 amino acids. In DNA, the CDR3 is TGTGCCAGCAGCTTAGGGACTAGGGCCCCCAATGAGCAGTTCTTC. It encodes CASSLGTRAPNEQFF.

The CDR3 nucleotides read TGTGCCAGCAGTACTAGGACAGTGATTAACTATGGCTACACCTTC. As protein: CASSTRTVINYGYTF. The V call is TRBV28, the J call TRBJ1-2; a weak D match, TRBD1 (6 bases). CDR1 is MDHEN, CDR2 SYDVKM, per germline. CDR3 length: 15 amino acids. V dropped 5 bases and J dropped 1 base, with 14 bases sitting between them.

The chain's CDR3 is CASSPEGVGLWVHEQFF. CDR3 sequence (DNA): TGTGCCAGCAGCCCTGAAGGGGTGGGGTTGTGGGTACATGAGCAGTTCTTC. The V gene is TRBV11-2, the J gene TRBJ2-1; maybe TRBD1 (5 bases). Germline V gives CDR1 SGHAT, CDR2 FQNNGV. Trimming removed 5 bases from V and 8 bases from J, with 25 bases in between. The CDR3 is 17 amino acids.

The chain combines TRBV27 with TRBJ2-3; D is unclear. The CDR3 sequence is 15 residues long. The ends were cut back, 7 bases at V and 2 bases at J, with 16 bases in the middle. The germline gives CDR1 MNHEY, CDR2 SMNVEV (reference sequence). The CDR3 DNA sequence: TGTGCCAGCAACACGGTGAATGGAGTCACAGATACGCAGTATTTT. It translates to CASNTVNGVTDTQYF.

The rearrangement uses TRBV2 and TRBJ2-3; D call uncertain. Germline CDR1 reads SNHLY; CDR2 reads FYNNEI. Trimming stripped 4 bases from V and 6 bases from J, with 14 bases between. CDR3 length: 14 amino acids. The CDR3 nucleotides are TGTGCCAGCAGTGGCGTTCCCAGCGCCGATACGCAGTATTTT. This gives the protein CASSGVPSADTQYF.

The CDR3 spells CASSLGRISYEQYF. The CDR3 DNA is TGTGCCAGCAGCCTAGGACGGATATCCTACGAGCAGTACTTC. The rearrangement joins TRBV5-8 to TRBJ2-7; D uncertain. V was cut by 4 bases and J by 1 base, with 12 bases left in between. The germline CDR1 and CDR2 sequences are SGHTS and YDEGEE. The length of the CDR3 is 14 residues.

The gene calls are TRBV9 and TRBJ2-1, with TRBD2 identical over 11 bases. This CDR3 has 16 amino acids. Germline assignment: CDR1 SGDLS and CDR2 YYNGEE. V lost 3 bases and J lost 10; bases outside the gene matches: 12. This CDR3 reads CASSAELAGEAREQFF. The CDR3 region has the DNA TGTGCCAGCAGCGCCGAACTAGCGGGAGAAGCTCGGGAGCAGTTCTTC. Drawing the rest from reference TRBV9 and TRBJ2-1, the complete variable domain is DSGVTQTPKHLITATGQRVTLRCSPRSGDLSVYWYQQSLDQGLQFLIQYYNGEERAKGNILERFSAQQFPDLHSELNLSSLELGDSALYFCASSAELAGEAREQFFGPGTRLTVL.

V is TRBV7-2 and J is TRBJ1-5; perhaps TRBD1 as D (5 bases). The length of the CDR3 is 17 residues. Trimming took 2 bases from V and 1 from J, leaving 15 bases between them. The germline V gene has CDR1 SGHTA and CDR2 FQGNSA. As DNA, the CDR3 is TGTGCCAGCAGCTTAAGGGCCCAGGGTATAAGCAATCAGCCCCAGCATTTT. Translated, it gives CASSLRAQGISNQPQHF.

The genes are TRBV19 and TRBJ1-1, with TRBD1 matching 8 bases. Germline V gene sequence: CDR1 LNHDA, CDR2 SQIVND (reference sequence). The J segment lost 1 base and the V segment lost 2 bases, leaving 9 bases of the junction unmatched. CDR3 size: 17 residues. The CDR3 here is CASSILGGGQANTEAFF. DNA for the CDR3: TGTGCCAGTAGTATATTAGGGGGGGGACAGGCGAACACTGAAGCTTTCTTT.

The gene calls are TRBV19 and TRBJ1-1, with no clear D. CDR1 is LNHDA, CDR2 SQIVND, per germline (reference sequence). V shed 3 bases and J shed 0 bases, with 17 bases lying between them. This CDR3 has 17 amino acids. CDR3 sequence (DNA): TGTGCCAGTAGTATGTCAGGAGCCTTTATAATGAACACTGAAGCTTTCTTT. Encoded protein: CASSMSGAFIMNTEAFF.

This sequence joins TRBV9 and TRBJ2-2; the D is unclear. The germline gives CDR1 SGDLS, CDR2 YYNGEE. Between the trimmed V and J ends, which lost 0 bases and 4 bases, there was a span of 10 bases. The CDR3 has 15 amino acids. The CDR3 region has the DNA TGTGCCAGCAGCGTAGGTACTTGGGGCACCGGGGAGCTGTTTTTT. Translation gives CASSVGTWGTGELFF.

The chain joins TRBV27 to TRBJ1-1, with unresolved D. The CDR3 covers 13 residues. Germline CDR1 MNHEY, CDR2 SMNVEV (reference sequence). V was pared by 2 bases and J by 1 base, with 5 bases between. The CDR3 region is CASSLNKNTEAFF. CDR3 nucleotides: TGTGCCAGCAGTTTAAACAAGAACACTGAAGCTTTCTTT.

This rearrangement joins TRBV6-5 to TRBJ2-2; D is ambiguous. The CDR3 is 12 amino acids. CDR1 and CDR2 from the germline V gene are MNHEY and SVGAGI. The germline V and J ends were trimmed by 5 bases and 3 bases, with 4 bases remaining between them. CDR3 in amino acids: CASSPDTGELFF. DNA of the CDR3: TGTGCCAGCAGTCCCGACACCGGGGAGCTGTTTTTT.

This chain links TRBV5-8 with TRBJ1-1; D not certain. CDR3 length equals 13 residues. Germline lookup yields CDR1 SGHTS and CDR2 YDEGEE. With 4 bases removed from V and 1 base from J, the gap between germline ends came to 8 bases. The CDR3, as DNA: TGTGCCAGCAGCCTTCCGGGGAACACTGAAGCTTTCTTT. This gives the protein CASSLPGNTEAFF. Supplemented by reference TRBV5-8 and TRBJ1-1, the full variable domain reads EAGVTQSPTHLIKTRGQQATLRCSPISGHTSVYWYQQALGLGLQFLLWYDEGEERNRGNFPPRFSGRQFPNYSSELNVNALELEDSALYLCASSLPGNTEAFFGQGTRLTVV.

The genes are TRBV9 and TRBJ1-1, with 7 bases matching TRBD1. The CDR3 runs 13 residues. The junction had 4 bases not matched to a gene; V was cut back by 0 bases and J by 8 bases. CDR1 and CDR2 from the germline V gene are SGDLS and YYNGEE. The CDR3 DNA sequence: TGTGCCAGCAGCGTAGAGGGACAGTTAGAAGCTTTCTTT. This encodes CASSVEGQLEAFF.

The chain is built from TRBV7-6 and TRBJ2-1, with 7 nucleotides matching TRBD2. This CDR3 contains 17 residues. The junction had 13 bases not matched to a gene; V was cut back by 1 base and J by 7 bases. CDR1 and CDR2 (germline): SGHVS, FNYEAQ. CDR3 sequence reads: CASSLVQWTRVGNEQFF. Here the CDR3 DNA reads TGTGCCAGCAGCTTAGTACAGTGGACTAGGGTCGGGAATGAGCAGTTCTTC.

The V and J genes are TRBV9 and TRBJ1-2, with a possible D match to TRBD1 (5 bases). V lost 4 bases and J 5 bases, leaving 27 bases between the germline ends. The CDR3 is made up of 18 amino acids. Germline CDR1 reads SGDLS; CDR2 reads YYNGEE. CDR3 coding DNA: TGTGCCAGCAGCCACCGCAAAGACCGGGACCCGGGGGGATATGGCTACACCTTC. It specifies CASSHRKDRDPGGYGYTF.

This clone showed up just once. The chain links TRBV11-2 to TRBJ1-2; D remains unclear. The germline CDR1 and CDR2 sequences are SGHAT and FQNNGV. Trimming took off 7 bases at V and 6 bases at J, with 12 bases between the two ends. This CDR3 spans 12 amino acids. The CDR3 nucleotides read TGTGCCAGCACCACCTTATCGGATGGCTACACCTTC. Encoded protein: CASTTLSDGYTF.

There are a few counts of this clone. The J gene is TRBJ2-3, the V gene TRBV7-6, with TRBD2 matching over 7 bases. J gave up 4 bases and V 5 bases, and 6 bases lay outside the gene matches. CDR1 is SGHVS, CDR2 FNYEAQ, per germline. The CDR3 loop spans 14 amino acids. The CDR3 DNA sequence: TGTGCCAGCAGCCCCCGGACTAGTCCAGATACGCAGTATTTT. Translation gives CASSPRTSPDTQYF.

J is TRBJ2-3 and V is TRBV2; no clear D gene. Germline V gives CDR1 SNHLY, CDR2 FYNNEI. The V and J ends lost 6 bases and 0 bases respectively, with 13 bases between them. CDR3 length: 15 amino acids. CDR3 sequence: CASRWETTSTDTQYF. CDR3 DNA: TGTGCCAGCAGATGGGAAACAACTAGCACAGATACGCAGTATTTT. Full variable domain (remainder filled in from reference TRBV2 and TRBJ2-3): EPEVTQTPSHQVTQMGQEVILRCVPISNHLYFYWYRQILGQKVEFLVSFYNNEISEKSEIFDDQFSVERPDGSNFTLKIRSTKLEDSAMYFCASRWETTSTDTQYFGPGTRLTVL.

This clone was detected a few times. The rearrangement uses TRBV6-5 and TRBJ1-1; no clear D gene. Trimming removed 4 bases from V and 6 bases from J, with 6 bases in between. The CDR3 extends over 11 amino acids. Germline V CDR1 and CDR2: MNHEY, SVGAGI. The CDR3 loop is CASSLGPEAFF. CDR3 bases: TGTGCCAGCAGTTTAGGTCCTGAAGCTTTCTTT.

The chain has TRBV4-3 and TRBJ2-1; 8 nucleotides match TRBD2. V dropped 0 bases and J dropped 3; count of bases not matched to a gene: 1. Germline V CDR1 and CDR2: LGHNA, YSLEER. The CDR3 has 15 amino acids. The CDR3 loop is CASSQDTSGYNEQFF. In DNA form, the CDR3 reads TGCGCCAGCAGCCAAGATACTAGCGGCTACAATGAGCAGTTCTTC.

This clone was found once. The chain links TRBV4-1 to TRBJ1-4, with TRBD1 matching 7 bases. The V and J ends lost 3 bases and 4 bases, in that order; junction bases with no gene match: 8. Germline V gene sequence: CDR1 MGHRA, CDR2 YSYEKL. This CDR3 contains 16 residues. The chain's CDR3 is CASSQGPGQINEKLFF. CDR3 nucleotides: TGCGCCAGCAGCCAGGGTCCGGGACAGATTAATGAAAAACTGTTTTTT.